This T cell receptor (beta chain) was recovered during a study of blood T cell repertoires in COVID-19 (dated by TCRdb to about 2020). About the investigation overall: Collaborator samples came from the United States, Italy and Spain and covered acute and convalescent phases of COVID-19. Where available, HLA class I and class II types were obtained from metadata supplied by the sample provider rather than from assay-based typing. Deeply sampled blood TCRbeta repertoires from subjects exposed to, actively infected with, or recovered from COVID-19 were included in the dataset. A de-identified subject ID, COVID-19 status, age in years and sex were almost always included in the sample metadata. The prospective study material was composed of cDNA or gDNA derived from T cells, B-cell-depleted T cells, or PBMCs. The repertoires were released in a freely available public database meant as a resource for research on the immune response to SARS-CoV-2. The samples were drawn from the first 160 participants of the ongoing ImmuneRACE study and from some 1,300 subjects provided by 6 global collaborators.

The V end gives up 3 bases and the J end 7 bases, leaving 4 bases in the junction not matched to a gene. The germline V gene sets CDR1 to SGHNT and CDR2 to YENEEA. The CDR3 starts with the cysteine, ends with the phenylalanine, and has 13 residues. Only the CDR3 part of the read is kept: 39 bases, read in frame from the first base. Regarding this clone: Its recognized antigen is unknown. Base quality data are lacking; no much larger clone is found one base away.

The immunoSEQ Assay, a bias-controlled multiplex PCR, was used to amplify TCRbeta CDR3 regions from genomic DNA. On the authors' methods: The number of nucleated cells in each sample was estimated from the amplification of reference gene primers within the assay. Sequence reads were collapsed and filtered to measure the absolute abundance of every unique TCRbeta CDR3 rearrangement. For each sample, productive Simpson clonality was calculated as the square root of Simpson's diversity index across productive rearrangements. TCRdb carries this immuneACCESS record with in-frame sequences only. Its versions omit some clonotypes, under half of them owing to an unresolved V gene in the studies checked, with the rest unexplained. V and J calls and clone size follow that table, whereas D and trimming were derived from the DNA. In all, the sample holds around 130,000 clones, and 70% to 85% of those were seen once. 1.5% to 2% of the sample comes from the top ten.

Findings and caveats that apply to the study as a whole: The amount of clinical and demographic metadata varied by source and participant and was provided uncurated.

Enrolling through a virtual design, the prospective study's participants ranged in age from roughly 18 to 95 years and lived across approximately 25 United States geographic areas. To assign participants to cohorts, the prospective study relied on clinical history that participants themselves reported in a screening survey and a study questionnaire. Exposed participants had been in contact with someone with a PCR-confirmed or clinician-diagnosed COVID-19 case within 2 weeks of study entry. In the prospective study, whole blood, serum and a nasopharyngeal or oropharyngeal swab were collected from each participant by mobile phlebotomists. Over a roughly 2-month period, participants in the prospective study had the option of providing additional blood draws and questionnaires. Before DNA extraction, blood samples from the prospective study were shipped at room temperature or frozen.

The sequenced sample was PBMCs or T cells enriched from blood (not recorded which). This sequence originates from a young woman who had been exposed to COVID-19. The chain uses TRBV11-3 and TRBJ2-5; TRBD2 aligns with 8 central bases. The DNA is TGTGCCAGCAGCTTCTCTCGGGAGGGGACCCAGTACTTC. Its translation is CASSFSREGTQYF. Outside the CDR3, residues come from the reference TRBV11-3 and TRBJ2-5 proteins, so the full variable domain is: EAGVVQSPRYKIIEKKQPVAFWCNPISGHNTLYWYLQNLGQGPELLIRYENEEAVDDSQLPKDRFSAERLKGVDSTLKIQPAELGDSAVYLCASSFSREGTQYFGPGTRLLVL.